The 2 T cell receptor beta chains listed next were all sequenced from one sample in a study of blood T cell repertoires in COVID-19. Sequencing was performed with immunoSEQ multiplex PCR; in TCRdb, only in-frame clones are kept and a portion is missing. This table holds over 150,000 clones, roughly 84% found once. Sequencing used peripheral blood. The receptors were gathered from an older woman with acute or convalescent COVID-19.

The V and J genes are TRBV3-1 (or the pseudogene TRBV3-2) and TRBJ1-1, with 7 bases aligning to TRBD1. CDR1 LGHDT and CDR2 YNNKEL come from the germline V gene (reference sequence). V lost 8 bases and J lost 8; bases outside the gene matches: 5. This CDR3 comprises 11 residues. CDR3 sequence reads: CASPGTDEAFF. CDR3 in DNA: TGTGCCAGCCCCGGGACAGACGAAGCTTTCTTT.

The V call is TRBV3-1 (or the pseudogene TRBV3-2), the J call TRBJ1-2; no clear D. CDR3 size: 11 residues. Trimming removed 5 bases from V and 4 bases from J, with 5 bases in between. Germline V gene data show CDR1 as LGHDT and CDR2 as YNNKEL (reference sequence). CDR3 region: CASSTFYGYTF. CDR3 DNA sequence: TGTGCCAGCAGCACTTTCTATGGCTACACCTTC.